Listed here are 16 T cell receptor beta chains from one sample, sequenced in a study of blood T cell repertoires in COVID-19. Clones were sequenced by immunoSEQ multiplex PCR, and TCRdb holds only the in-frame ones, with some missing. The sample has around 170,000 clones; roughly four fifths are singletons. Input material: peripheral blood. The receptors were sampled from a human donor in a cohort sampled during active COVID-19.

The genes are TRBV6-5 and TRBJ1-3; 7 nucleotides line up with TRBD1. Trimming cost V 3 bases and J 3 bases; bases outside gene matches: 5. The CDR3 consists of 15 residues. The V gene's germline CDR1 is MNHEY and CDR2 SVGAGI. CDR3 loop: CASSYDRANGNTIYF. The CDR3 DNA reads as TGTGCCAGCAGTTATGACAGGGCAAATGGAAACACCATATATTTT.

In DNA form, the CDR3 reads TGTGCCAGCAGCAAACTAGCGGGACAAGAGACCCAGTACTTC. Protein sequence: CASSKLAGQETQYF. The gene calls are TRBV9 and TRBJ2-5; TRBD2 agrees at 10 bases. With V trimmed by 4 bases and J by 2 bases, 2 bases remained unmatched. CDR1 SGDLS and CDR2 YYNGEE come from the germline V gene. The CDR3 is made up of 14 amino acids.

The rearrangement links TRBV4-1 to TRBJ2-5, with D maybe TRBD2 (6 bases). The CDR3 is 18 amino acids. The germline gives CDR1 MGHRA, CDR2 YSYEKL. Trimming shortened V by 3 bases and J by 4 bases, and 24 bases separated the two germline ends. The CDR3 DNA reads TGCGCCAGCAGCCAGGGGGAGGCTAGCATACTGGGTAGAGAGACCCAGTACTTC. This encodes CASSQGEASILGRETQYF.

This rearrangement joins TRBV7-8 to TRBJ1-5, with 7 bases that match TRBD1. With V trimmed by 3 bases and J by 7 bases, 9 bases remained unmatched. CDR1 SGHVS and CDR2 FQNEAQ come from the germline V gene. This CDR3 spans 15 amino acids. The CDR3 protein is CASSLLTGSYQPQHF. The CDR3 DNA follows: TGTGCCAGCAGCTTGCTGACAGGGAGTTACCAGCCCCAGCATTTT.

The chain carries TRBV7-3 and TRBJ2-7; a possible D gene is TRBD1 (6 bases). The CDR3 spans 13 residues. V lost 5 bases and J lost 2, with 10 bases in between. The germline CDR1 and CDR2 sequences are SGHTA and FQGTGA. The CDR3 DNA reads TGTGCCAGCAGCCCTGGACAGCCCTACGAGCAGTACTTC. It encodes CASSPGQPYEQYF.

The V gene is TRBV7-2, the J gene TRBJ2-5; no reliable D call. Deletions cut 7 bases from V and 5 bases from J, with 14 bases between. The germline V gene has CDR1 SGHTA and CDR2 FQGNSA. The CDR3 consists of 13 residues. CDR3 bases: TGTGCCAGCATCCTTACTATTTGGGAGACCCAGTACTTC. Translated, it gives CASILTIWETQYF.

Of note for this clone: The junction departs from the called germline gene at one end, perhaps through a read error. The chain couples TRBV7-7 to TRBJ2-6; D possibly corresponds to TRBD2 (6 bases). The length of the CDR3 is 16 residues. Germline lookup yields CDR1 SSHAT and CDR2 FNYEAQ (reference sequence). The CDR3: CASSLGGGSGANVLTF. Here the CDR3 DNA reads TGTGCTAGCAGCTTAGGTGGGGGGTCCGGGGCCAACGTCCTGACTTTC.

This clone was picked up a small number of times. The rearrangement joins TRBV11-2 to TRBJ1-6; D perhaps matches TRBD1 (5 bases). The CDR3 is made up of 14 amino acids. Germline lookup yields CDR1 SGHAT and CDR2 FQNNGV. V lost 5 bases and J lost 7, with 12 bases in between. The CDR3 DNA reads TGTGCCAGCAGCCCGGGGCGGGGGAATTCACCCCTCCACTTT. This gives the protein CASSPGRGNSPLHF.

The CDR3 here is CASSQDEWPNGLQYF. As DNA, the CDR3 is TGTGCCAGCAGCCAAGATGAGTGGCCTAATGGGCTTCAGTACTTC. The genes are TRBV3-1 (or the pseudogene TRBV3-2) and TRBJ2-4; D is unclear. Germline lookup yields CDR1 LGHDT and CDR2 YNNKEL (reference sequence). V was pared by 0 bases and J by 11 bases, with 17 bases between. The CDR3 runs 15 residues.

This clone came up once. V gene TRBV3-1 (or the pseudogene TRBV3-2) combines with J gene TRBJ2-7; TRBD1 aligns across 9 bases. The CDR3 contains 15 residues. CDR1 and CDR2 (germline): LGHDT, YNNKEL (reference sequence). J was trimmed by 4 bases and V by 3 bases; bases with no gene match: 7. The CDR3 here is CASSHVGQGSYEQYF. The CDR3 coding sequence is TGTGCCAGCAGCCACGTGGGACAGGGAAGTTACGAGCAGTACTTC.

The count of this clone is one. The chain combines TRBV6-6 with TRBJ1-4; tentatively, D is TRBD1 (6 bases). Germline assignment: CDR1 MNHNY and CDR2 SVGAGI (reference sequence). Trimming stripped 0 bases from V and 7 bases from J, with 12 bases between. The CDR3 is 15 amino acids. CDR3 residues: CASSYSVGASEKLFF. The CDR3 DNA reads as TGTGCCAGCAGTTACTCAGTGGGGGCGAGTGAAAAACTGTTTTTT.

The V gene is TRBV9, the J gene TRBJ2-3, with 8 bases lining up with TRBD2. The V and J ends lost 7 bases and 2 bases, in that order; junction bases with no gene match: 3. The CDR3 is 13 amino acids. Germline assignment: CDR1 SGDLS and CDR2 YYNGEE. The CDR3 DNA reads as TGTGCCAGCGGGCGGGGGGTCACAGATACGCAGTATTTT. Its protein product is CASGRGVTDTQYF.

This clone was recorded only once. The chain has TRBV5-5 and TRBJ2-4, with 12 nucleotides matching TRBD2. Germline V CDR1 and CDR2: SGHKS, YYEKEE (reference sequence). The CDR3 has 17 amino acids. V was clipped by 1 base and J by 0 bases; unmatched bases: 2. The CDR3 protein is CASSLRLAGVAKNIQYF. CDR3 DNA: TGTGCCAGCAGCTTGCGACTAGCGGGAGTAGCCAAAAACATTCAGTACTTC.

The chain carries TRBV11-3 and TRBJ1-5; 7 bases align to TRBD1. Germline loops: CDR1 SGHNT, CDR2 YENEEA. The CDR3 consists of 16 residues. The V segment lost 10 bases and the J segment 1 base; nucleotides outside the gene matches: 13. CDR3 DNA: TGTGCCAAGACAGGGCCGATTCTTGACAGCAATCAGCCCCAGCATTTT. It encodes CAKTGPILDSNQPQHF.

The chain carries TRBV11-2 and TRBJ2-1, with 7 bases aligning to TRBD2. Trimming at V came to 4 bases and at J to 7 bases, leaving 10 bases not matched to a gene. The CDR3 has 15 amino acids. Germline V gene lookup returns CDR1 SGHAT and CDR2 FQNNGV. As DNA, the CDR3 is TGTGCCAGCAGCTGGGGGACTAACTATCAAAATGAGCAGTTCTTC. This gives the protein CASSWGTNYQNEQFF. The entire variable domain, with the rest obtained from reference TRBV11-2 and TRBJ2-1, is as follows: EAGVAQSPRYKIIEKRQSVAFWCNPISGHATLYWYQQILGQGPKLLIQFQNNGVVDDSQLPKDRFSAERLKGVDSTLKIQPAKLEDSAVYLCASSWGTNYQNEQFFGPGTRLTVL.

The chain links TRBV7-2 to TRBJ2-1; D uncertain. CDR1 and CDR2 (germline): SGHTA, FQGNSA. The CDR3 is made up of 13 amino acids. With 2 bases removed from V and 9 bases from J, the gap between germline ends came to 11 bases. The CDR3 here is CASSLFEFGEQFF. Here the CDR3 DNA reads TGTGCCAGCAGCTTATTTGAGTTCGGTGAGCAGTTCTTC. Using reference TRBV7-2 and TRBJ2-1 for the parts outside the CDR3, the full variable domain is GAGVSQSPSNKVTEKGKDVELRCDPISGHTALYWYRQSLGQGLEFLIYFQGNSAPDKSGLPSDRFSAERTGGSVSTLTIQRTQQEDSAVYLCASSLFEFGEQFFGPGTRLTVL.